This TCR beta chain was sequenced in a study of metastatic and nonmetastatic thyroid tumors. The wider study: Across peripheral blood and tumor or nodule tissue samples taken from malignant and benign thyroid patients, the repertoires were compared with one another.

The V and J ends lost 10 bases and 10 bases respectively, with 25 bases between them. The CDR3 is 14 amino acids. The study's findings and limits: Benign nodules reportedly had significantly lower TCR beta diversity than malignant thyroid tumors in blood and tumor.

Notes on this clone: Its target is not known.

Thyroid surgery took place with no prior treatment in any patient. As handled by the study authors: The authors used CDR3 differences across clinicopathological groups to build a distant-metastasis classifier for papillary thyroid cancer. TCRdb re-analyzed the PCR reads using MiXCR. The V and J calls and clone size come from TCRdb's table, not from the authors' own analysis. The sample lists over 30,000 clones, about 29% occurring once. This sequence was found in a female donor with papillary thyroid cancer or a benign thyroid nodule (not recorded which). Some clones in this sample may be carry-over from other donors' samples. Source material: blood. The V gene is TRBV12-3 or TRBV12-4, the J gene TRBJ1-2; possible D gene TRBD1, 5 bases. CDR3 sequence (DNA): TGTGCCATCAGCCGGGTTGGCAGGGAGAATGTCTACACCTTC. Its protein product is CAISRVGRENVYTF.